This T cell receptor (beta chain) was retrieved from a study of CD8+CD57+ T cells in acquired aplastic anemia. Whole-study results and caveats: Patients and healthy controls showed no significant CD8+ Simpson's diversity difference.

This clonotype showed up just a few times. The antigen is not known. All patients picked for sequencing had shown, by flow cytometry, an expansion of CD8+CD57+ cells. At the time of blood sampling, patients had not yet received any therapy. Genomic DNA, serving as template, underwent TCR beta VDJ and CDR3 profiling. MiXCR was run by TCRdb on the reads, yielding one entry per CDR3 protein. The sample contains approximately 170,000 distinct CDR3 sequences, roughly half of which appear only once. The CDR3 spans 14 residues. Trimming took off 4 bases at V and 6 bases at J, with 15 bases between the two ends. Germline values: CDR1 SGDLS, CDR2 YYNGEE.

The source of this sequence is a human donor with aplastic anemia. The chain couples TRBV9 to TRBJ2-3; weak D call: TRBD2 (6 bases). Sequenced material: sorted CD4+, CD8+, or CD8+CD57+ T cells (not recorded which) from PBMCs. The CDR3 region has the DNA TGTGCCAGCAGCACTCGACTAGTGGCGGATACGCAGTATTTT. This sequence encodes CASSTRLVADTQYF.